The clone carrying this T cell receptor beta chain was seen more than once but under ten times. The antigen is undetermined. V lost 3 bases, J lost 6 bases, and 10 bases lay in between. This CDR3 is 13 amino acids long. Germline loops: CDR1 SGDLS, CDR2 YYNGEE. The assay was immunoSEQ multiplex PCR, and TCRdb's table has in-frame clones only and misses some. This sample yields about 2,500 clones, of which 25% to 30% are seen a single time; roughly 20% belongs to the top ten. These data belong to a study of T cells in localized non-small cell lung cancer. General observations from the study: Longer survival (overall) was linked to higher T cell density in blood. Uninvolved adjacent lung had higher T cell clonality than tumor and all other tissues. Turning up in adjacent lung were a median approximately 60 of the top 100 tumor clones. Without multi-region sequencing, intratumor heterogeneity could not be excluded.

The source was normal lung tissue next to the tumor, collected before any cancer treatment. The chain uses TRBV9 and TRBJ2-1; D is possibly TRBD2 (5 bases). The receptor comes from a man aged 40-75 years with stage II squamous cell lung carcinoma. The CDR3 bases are TGTGCCAGCAGCGATGAGCGGTCCAATGAGCAGTTCTTC. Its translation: CASSDERSNEQFF.